The rows below give T cell receptor beta chains drawn from one sample of a study of blood T cell repertoires in COVID-19. TCRdb's table, derived via immunoSEQ multiplex PCR, lists solely in-frame clones and lacks some. This table has about 97,000 clones, 90% appearing once. Sample: peripheral blood. The receptors were sampled from a man aged 60-69 years with acute or convalescent COVID-19. Both conserved end residues are part of each CDR3. The D gene is left open where the match is weak. Some rows have no size entry. The others give once, few or many, or a class for an expanded clone.

abundance	v_gene	d_gene	CDR3aa
.	TRBV5-1	.	CASSLGLPGANVLTF
.	TRBV30	TRBD1	CAWSLPGQGEEEAFF
.	TRBV19	.	CASSNIGGGNQPQHF
few	TRBV7-6	.	CASSGYRENTIYF
.	TRBV7-9	TRBD1	CASSLGQGLGQPQHF
.	TRBV29-1	TRBD1	CSVLRQGRYTEAFF
.	TRBV5-1	TRBD1	CASSSGQSSGNTIYF
.	TRBV3-1/TRBV3-2	.	CASSRYQELGNTIYF
.	TRBV11-2	TRBD1	CASSQTGMGSPLHF
.	TRBV12-3/TRBV12-4	TRBD1	CAGQQGGSGELFF
.	TRBV6-5	.	CASTAAYGYTF
few	TRBV4-2	.	CASSHTGEAFF
.	TRBV7-2	.	CASSFPRVTEAFF
.	TRBV21-1	.	CASSKGMGSLETQYF
.	TRBV30	.	CAWEKQGGGGYTF
.	TRBV5-4	TRBD2	CASSLDSGLAGPQYQETQYF
once	TRBV3-1/TRBV3-2	TRBD1	CASSPTGGVATNEKLFF
.	TRBV6-6	TRBD1	CASRDGQGSNYGYTF
.	TRBV19	TRBD1	CASSIRGDSSYEQYF
.	TRBV18	TRBD1	CASSQQGQGINSGANVLTF
.	TRBV29-1	.	CSVLGGGGEQFF
.	TRBV6-5	.	CASFNGRGAGYTF
.	TRBV29-1	TRBD1	CSVDLITGAQAFF
.	TRBV27	TRBD1	CASSSGQSTSYNEQFF
few	TRBV11-2	TRBD1	CASYGRDRATEAFF
once	TRBV5-1	TRBD1	CASSSGTGGHEKLFF
.	TRBV19	TRBD1	CASSDGTGGYGYTF
.	TRBV7-2	.	CASSREETQYF
.	TRBV18	.	CASSPNQGHYGYTF
.	TRBV19	.	CASRDYLNEQFF
.	TRBV5-4	TRBD1	CASRPQGAPDTGELFF
few	TRBV7-9	.	CASSLEQVYSIGTEAFF
once	TRBV6-4	TRBD1	CASSDRKGQYNVSGSEKLFF
.	TRBV7-2	.	CASSLRFDRLTYNEQFF
.	TRBV2	TRBD1	CASSPFTGGNSPLHF
.	TRBV4-2	TRBD1	CASSQVGQGEETQYF
.	TRBV7-9	.	CASSLVWDKGYGYTF
.	TRBV15	.	CATSTGLLTNEQFF
.	TRBV7-9	TRBD2	CASSNRLAGGFETQYF
few	TRBV11-3	TRBD1	CASSSRGQGRSDEQFF
.	TRBV4-1	.	CASSQVTNLGGTEAFF
.	TRBV7-2	.	CASSFFEGANVLTF
few	TRBV9	TRBD2	CASSALLAGNNEQFF
.	TRBV27	TRBD1	CASSRDSNSGNTIYF
.	TRBV12-3/TRBV12-4	.	CASSLAGARSAFF
.	TRBV29-1	.	CSAGREFGYGYTF
.	TRBV3-1/TRBV3-2	TRBD1	CASSNYRGRSDTEAFF
once	TRBV5-6	TRBD1	CASSVDRDGYTEAFF
.	TRBV7-2	TRBD2	CASSAGTRGETQYF
.	TRBV9	TRBD1	CASSATGDLNTEAFF
.	TRBV2	TRBD2	CASRNGGAHNEQFF
.	TRBV5-1	TRBD1	CASSSGQATNEKLFF
.	TRBV3-1/TRBV3-2	TRBD1	CASSQDRGTGSDYGYTF
.	TRBV10-3	.	CAISERDRYLYEQYF